The 27 T cell receptor beta chains presented below share a single source sample, sequenced in a study of patients and donors after allogeneic stem cell transplantation. TCRdb re-derived calls from the RT-PCR reads in MiXCR, one entry per CDR3 protein. This table has 85,000 to 90,000 distinct CDR3 sequences, roughly 50% appearing once. Sequences were obtained from blood, either unsorted or a sorted T cell fraction (not recorded which). Receptors were obtained from a human donor who was either an allogeneic HSCT recipient or a stem cell or donor lymphocyte infusion donor (not recorded which). It is not recorded whose cells these are; they may come from a transplant donor.

V usage is TRBV20-1 and J usage is TRBJ2-1; D is perhaps TRBD2 (5 bases). The CDR3 has 11 amino acids. The V end lost 5 bases, the J end lost 12 bases, and 14 bases lay between the germline ends. CDR1 and CDR2 from the germline V gene are DFQATT and SNEGSKA (reference sequence). The CDR3 nucleotides are TGCAGTGCTGACTACGGCGCAGGGCAGTTCTTC. Amino acid sequence: CSADYGAGQFF.

This chain connects TRBV10-3 to TRBJ1-1, with D possibly matching TRBD1 (6 bases). The CDR3 loop spans 13 amino acids. Trimming pared 10 bases from V and 0 bases from J, leaving 12 bases between. The V gene's germline CDR1 is ENHRY and CDR2 SYGVKD. The CDR3, as DNA: TGTGCCACCTGGGACATTCTGAACACTGAAGCTTTCTTT. Its protein is CATWDILNTEAFF.

This chain joins TRBV4-2 and TRBJ1-2; 7 positions match TRBD1. This CDR3 is 15 amino acids long. V was pared by 1 base and J by 3 bases, with 5 bases of the junction left unmatched. Germline CDR1 is LGHNA and CDR2 is YNFKEQ. DNA for the CDR3: TGTGCCAGCAGCCAAGGGCCGGGACAGCACTATGGCTACACCTTC. Protein sequence: CASSQGPGQHYGYTF.

There are a few counts of this clonotype. The CDR3 protein is CASSYDRGFSEYGYTF. DNA of the CDR3: TGTGCCAGCAGTTACGACAGGGGGTTCTCGGAGTATGGCTACACCTTC. This chain links TRBV6-6 with TRBJ1-2, with 9 bases aligning to TRBD1. The CDR3 runs to 16 residues. With 2 bases clipped from V and 5 bases from J, the junction kept 9 bases outside the gene matches. Germline V gives CDR1 MNHNY, CDR2 SVGAGI (reference sequence).

This clonotype was seen only once. J is TRBJ2-3 and V is TRBV4-2; the match to TRBD2 covers 7 bases. J lost 8 bases, V lost 4 bases, and 12 bases had no gene match. The length of the CDR3 is 15 residues. Germline assignment: CDR1 LGHNA and CDR2 YNFKEQ. CDR3 in amino acids: CASSPNGNPGGTQYF. CDR3 nucleotides: TGTGCCAGCAGCCCTAATGGGAACCCGGGAGGTACGCAGTATTTT.

V usage is TRBV10-3 and J usage is TRBJ1-1; D call uncertain. The CDR3 has 15 amino acids. Per germline, CDR1 ENHRY and CDR2 SYGVKD. V was trimmed by 6 bases and J by 1 base, leaving 15 bases between them. The CDR3 protein is CAIRGGQDENTEAFF. In DNA, the CDR3 is TGTGCCATCAGGGGAGGGCAGGACGAGAACACTGAAGCTTTCTTT.

This clonotype was seen more than once but under ten times. The V call is TRBV27, the J call TRBJ1-4; TRBD1 is a possible D gene (5 bases). The CDR3 contains 15 residues. CDR1 and CDR2 from the germline V gene are MNHEY and SMNVEV (reference sequence). The V end lost 3 bases, the J end lost 8 bases, and 16 bases lay between the germline ends. The CDR3 is CASSLAGSLGEKLFF. In DNA, the CDR3 is TGTGCCAGCAGTTTGGCAGGGAGTCTCGGCGAAAAACTGTTTTTT.

This clonotype was observed a few times. The chain recombines TRBV28 with TRBJ1-3; D might be TRBD1 (5 bases). Per germline, CDR1 MDHEN and CDR2 SYDVKM. The CDR3 totals 15 residues. V lost 4 bases and J lost 0, with 10 bases in between. CDR3 sequence (DNA): TGTGCCAGCAGTTCAGCAGGGACCTCTGGAAACACCATATATTTT. Amino acid sequence: CASSSAGTSGNTIYF.

This clonotype was counted ten times or more. This chain joins TRBV20-1 and TRBJ1-2; D gene unclear. CDR3 length: 13 amino acids. The ends were cut back, 1 base at V and 2 bases at J, with 8 bases in the middle. Germline V CDR1 and CDR2: DFQATT, SNEGSKA (reference sequence). The CDR3, as DNA: TGCAGTGCTAGAGGGAAAGGCAACTATGGCTACACCTTC. The encoded protein is CSARGKGNYGYTF.

This sequence joins TRBV12-3 or TRBV12-4 and TRBJ1-4; 10 bases agree with TRBD1. Losses at the gene ends were 5 bases for V and 0 bases for J; bases not matched to a gene: 3. The CDR3 covers 16 residues. The CDR3 DNA sequence: TGTGCCAGCAGTCCTGACAGGGGGCCAACTAATGAAAAACTGTTTTTT. Amino acids: CASSPDRGPTNEKLFF.

The genes are TRBV6-6 and TRBJ1-2, with D possibly matching TRBD1 (6 bases). The V and J ends lost 7 bases and 14 bases respectively, with 17 bases between them. The germline V gene encodes CDR1 MNHNY and CDR2 SVGAGI (reference sequence). The CDR3 length is 11 residues. CDR3 region: CASNTGSGSTF. For the CDR3, the DNA is TGTGCCAGCAATACAGGGTCGGGAAGTACCTTC.

The chain carries TRBV5-4 and TRBJ2-7; 8 bases map to TRBD1. Germline trimming cut 3 bases from V and 2 bases from J; bases unmatched to any gene: 7. This CDR3 region has 15 residues. Per germline, CDR1 SGHNT and CDR2 YYREEE (reference sequence). The CDR3, as DNA: TGTGCCAGCAGCTCAGGAGGGACAGGTACCTACGAGCAGTACTTC. Translating it yields CASSSGGTGTYEQYF.

This chain connects TRBV4-3 to TRBJ2-2, with 12 bases identical to TRBD2. The CDR3 sequence is 17 residues long. V dropped 4 bases and J dropped 0; count of bases not matched to a gene: 3. CDR1 is LGHNA, CDR2 YSLEER, per germline. DNA for the CDR3: TGCGCCAGCAGCCGACTAGCGGGAGCAACGAACACCGGGGAGCTGTTTTTT. This gives the protein CASSRLAGATNTGELFF.

The CDR3 sequence: CASREGNTEAFF. CDR3 bases: TGTGCCAGCAGAGAAGGGAACACTGAAGCTTTCTTT. This sequence joins TRBV12-3 or TRBV12-4 and TRBJ1-1; D not resolved. This CDR3 comprises 12 residues. V lost 6 bases and J lost 1, with 6 bases in between.

The chain joins TRBV12-3 or TRBV12-4 to TRBJ2-3; the D is unclear. V lost 6 bases and J 0 bases, leaving 16 bases between the germline ends. The length of the CDR3 is 16 residues. DNA of the CDR3: TGTGCCAGCAGCATCCTTAAGCCCACTAGCACAGATACGCAGTATTTT. This sequence encodes CASSILKPTSTDTQYF.

The chain is built from TRBV7-2 and TRBJ1-6, with no clear D. The germline gives CDR1 SGHTA, CDR2 FQGNSA. The V and J ends lost 3 bases and 9 bases respectively, with 18 bases between them. CDR3 length: 16 amino acids. CDR3 region: CASSFEDPSMGSPLHF. The CDR3 DNA sequence: TGTGCCAGCAGCTTCGAGGATCCTTCCATGGGTTCACCCCTCCACTTT.

The CDR3 region has the DNA TGTGCCAGCAGTTTTCCGGATGAGCAGTTCTTC. Its protein is CASSFPDEQFF. The genes are TRBV12-3 or TRBV12-4 and TRBJ2-1; D call uncertain. V was cut by 3 bases and J by 8 bases, with 5 bases left in between. The CDR3 has 11 amino acids.

The V call is TRBV20-1, the J call TRBJ1-1; 8 bases line up with TRBD1. The CDR3 is 15 amino acids. The ends lost 6 bases at V and 2 bases at J; junction bases unmatched: 11. Germline V gives CDR1 DFQATT, CDR2 SNEGSKA (reference sequence). CDR3 loop: CSAGGTGHPNTEAFF. CDR3 nucleotide sequence: TGCAGTGCGGGCGGGACAGGTCACCCAAACACTGAAGCTTTCTTT.

J is TRBJ2-6 and V is TRBV12-3 or TRBV12-4, with D unresolved. The CDR3 consists of 15 residues. Trimming took off 4 bases at V and 0 bases at J, with 7 bases between the two ends. The CDR3: CASSSQASGANVLTF. The CDR3 bases are TGTGCCAGCAGTTCTCAAGCCTCTGGGGCCAACGTCCTGACTTTC.

This clonotype has more than one count but fewer than ten. The chain links TRBV15 to TRBJ1-4; D remains unclear. The CDR3 is 16 residues long. CDR1 and CDR2 (germline): LNHNV, YYDKDF (reference sequence). Deletions cut 0 bases from V and 0 bases from J, with 8 bases between. CDR3 in DNA: TGTGCCACCAGCAGAGAAATACGTGCAACTAATGAAAAACTGTTTTTT. Protein product: CATSREIRATNEKLFF. The whole variable domain, filled in from reference TRBV15 and TRBJ1-4, reads DAMVIQNPRYQVTQFGKPVTLSCSQTLNHNVMYWYQQKSSQAPKLLFHYYDKDFNNEADTPDNFQSRRPNTSFCFLDIRSPGLGDTAMYLCATSREIRATNEKLFFGSGTQLSVL.

This rearrangement joins TRBV7-2 to TRBJ1-1; maybe TRBD1 (6 bases). The germline V and J ends were trimmed by 2 bases and 4 bases, with 11 bases remaining between them. From germline, CDR1 is SGHTA and CDR2 FQGNSA. There are 14 residues in the CDR3. CDR3 protein: CASSLSRGGTEAFF. The CDR3 DNA reads TGTGCCAGCAGCTTAAGCAGGGGTGGCACTGAAGCTTTCTTT.

This clonotype came up once. The rearrangement uses TRBV6-2 or TRBV6-3 and TRBJ1-5; 9 positions agree with TRBD1. The CDR3 has 16 amino acids. V shed 1 base and J 4 bases; nucleotides not matched to a gene: 5. From germline, CDR1 is MNHEY and CDR2 SVGEGT. For the CDR3, the DNA is TGTGCCAGCAGTTACTTTGGGACAGGGCGAAATCAGCCCCAGCATTTT. It is translated as CASSYFGTGRNQPQHF.

Only a few counts were recorded for this clonotype. This chain joins TRBV7-2 and TRBJ1-5, with D unresolved. Between the trimmed V and J ends, which lost 0 bases and 0 bases, there was a span of 3 bases. This CDR3 spans 14 amino acids. Germline CDR1 is SGHTA and CDR2 is FQGNSA. The CDR3 sequence is CASSLAGSNQPQHF. DNA of the CDR3: TGTGCCAGCAGCTTAGCCGGTAGCAATCAGCCCCAGCATTTT.

V gene TRBV7-9 combines with J gene TRBJ1-1; unclear D gene. The CDR3 has 12 amino acids. With 5 bases removed from V and 4 bases from J, the gap between germline ends came to 8 bases. Germline CDR1 is SEHNR and CDR2 is FQNEAQ (reference sequence). CDR3 in DNA: TGTGCCAGCAGCACCGTCCCCACTGAAGCTTTCTTT. Its protein product is CASSTVPTEAFF.

This clonotype was picked up a small number of times. The V and J genes are TRBV12-3 or TRBV12-4 and TRBJ2-3; D perhaps matches TRBD2 (6 bases). Trimming pared 6 bases from V and 0 bases from J, leaving 13 bases between. CDR3 length: 15 amino acids. CDR3 in DNA: TGTGCCAGCAGGCTGCGGGAAGGAAGCACAGATACGCAGTATTTT. This gives the protein CASRLREGSTDTQYF.

The count of this clonotype is one. The chain links TRBV9 to TRBJ1-4; TRBD1 might be the D (5 bases). Germline CDR1 reads SGDLS; CDR2 reads YYNGEE. This CDR3 has 14 amino acids. Trimming left V 3 bases short and J 6 bases short, with 12 bases between. Here the CDR3 DNA reads TGTGCCAGCAGCGGTTGGGGGGAGGATGAAAAACTGTTTTTT. Translating gives CASSGWGEDEKLFF.

V and J are TRBV7-3 and TRBJ2-2; D unclear. The V end lost 0 bases, the J end lost 5 bases, and 7 bases lay between the germline ends. CDR1 and CDR2 from the germline V gene are SGHTA and FQGTGA. The CDR3 has 14 residues. CDR3 nucleotide sequence: TGTGCCAGCAGCTTAACGGTTACTACCGGGGAGCTGTTTTTT. This translates into CASSLTVTTGELFF. Full variable domain (missing parts from reference TRBV7-3 and TRBJ2-2): GAGVSQTPSNKVTEKGKYVELRCDPISGHTALYWYRQSLGQGPEFLIYFQGTGAADDSGLPNDRFFAVRPEGSVSTLKIQRTERGDSAVYLCASSLTVTTGELFFGEGSRLTVL.